The clone carrying this TCR beta chain showed up many times. The data were obtained in a study of T cells generated in artificial thymic organoids. For the study at large: FACS removed CD4 immature single positive or double positive precursors in some experiments.

RNA was purified from about 40,000 to 200,000 sorted cells per sample. Reverse primers in the TRAC or TRBC constant regions drove separate semi-nested PCRs for TCRalpha and TCRbeta. Between about 3.5 and 550 ng total RNA went into cDNA synthesis. Each CDR3 protein is one row after TCRdb ran MiXCR on the 5' RACE reads. In the table there are thousands of distinct CDR3 sequences, about 17% of which are singletons. The CDR3 loop spans 18 amino acids. The germline V gene has CDR1 SGHAT and CDR2 FQNNGV. V was pared by 1 base and J by 1 base, with 17 bases between. The TCR sequence derives from a human donor who gave cord blood stem cells for thymic organoid culture, a cardiac surgery patient who gave postnatal thymus, or a blood donor (not recorded which). The chain links TRBV11-2 to TRBJ2-1; either TRBD1 or TRBD2 may supply D (5 bases each). The sample consisted of naive CD8+ T cells from the thymus. Subset denoted: CD3+TCRalphabeta+CD8SP T cells; for blood, CD45RO-CCR7+ naive CD8+ T cells. CDR3 loop: CASSLGRAGGSSYNEQFF. CDR3 DNA sequence: TGTGCCAGCAGCTTAGGCAGGGCGGGCGGGTCGTCCTACAATGAGCAGTTCTTC.